This TCR beta chain was sequenced for a study of regulatory T cells in long-lasting Graves disease. Regarding time point: newly diagnosed GD, antithyroid drugs for less than 3 months. Scientists built the TCR library using RNA that was extracted from PBMCs. Graves' disease was diagnosed by American Thyroid Association guidelines. Germline loops: CDR1 LNHNV, CDR2 YYDKDF (reference sequence). V lost 1 base and J 3 bases, leaving 10 bases between the germline ends. The CDR3 loop spans 16 amino acids. This clonotype was recorded at least ten times. TCR beta libraries were built with iRepertoire HTBI primers and Arm-PCR of CDR3 regions. TCRdb independently ran MiXCR on the multiplex PCR reads; one entry per CDR3 protein. The repertoire holds a few hundred thousand distinct CDR3 sequences, roughly 12% seen once, with under 20% in the top ten. This same sample was also part of a study on T cells in Graves' hyperthyroidism and ophthalmopathy. That paper states: Separation of ophthalmopathy from stable hyperthyroidism was achieved by a 13 V-J model.

This chain connects TRBV15 to TRBJ2-6; the D is unclear. The TCR comes from a young woman with Graves disease. Sequenced material: peripheral blood mononuclear cells (PBMCs), taken at new diagnosis, from a patient treated with antithyroid drugs. CDR3 DNA sequence: TGTGCCACCAGCAGAGCCCCTTGGTTTGGGGCCAACGTCCTGACTTTC. Its translation: CATSRAPWFGANVLTF.